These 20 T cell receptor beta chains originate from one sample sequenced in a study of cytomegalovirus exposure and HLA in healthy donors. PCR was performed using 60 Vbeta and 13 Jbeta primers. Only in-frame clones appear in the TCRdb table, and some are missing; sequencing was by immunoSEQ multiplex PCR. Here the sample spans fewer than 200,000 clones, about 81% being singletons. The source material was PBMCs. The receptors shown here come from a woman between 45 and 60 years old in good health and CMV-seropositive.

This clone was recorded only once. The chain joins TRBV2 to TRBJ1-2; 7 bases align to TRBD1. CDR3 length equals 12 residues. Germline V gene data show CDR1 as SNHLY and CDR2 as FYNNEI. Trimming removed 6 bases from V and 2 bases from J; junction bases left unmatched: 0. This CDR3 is CASRTGNYGYTF. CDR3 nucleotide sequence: TGTGCCAGCAGGACAGGGAACTATGGCTACACCTTC. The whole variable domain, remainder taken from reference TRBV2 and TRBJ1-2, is EPEVTQTPSHQVTQMGQEVILRCVPISNHLYFYWYRQILGQKVEFLVSFYNNEISEKSEIFDDQFSVERPDGSNFTLKIRSTKLEDSAMYFCASRTGNYGYTFGSGTRLTVV.

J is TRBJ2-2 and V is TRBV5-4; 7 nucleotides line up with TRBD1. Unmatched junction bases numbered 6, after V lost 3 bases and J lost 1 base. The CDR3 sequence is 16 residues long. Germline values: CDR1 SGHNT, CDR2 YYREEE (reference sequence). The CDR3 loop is CASSSWTGLNTGELFF. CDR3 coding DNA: TGTGCCAGCAGCTCCTGGACAGGCTTGAACACCGGGGAGCTGTTTTTT.

The CDR3 nucleotides are TGTGCCAGCAGCTTAAGCGGGGCCTACGAGCAGTACTTC. This translates into CASSLSGAYEQYF. The V gene is TRBV7-8, the J gene TRBJ2-7; 7 nucleotides line up with TRBD2. The CDR3 contains 13 residues. Per the germline V gene, CDR1 is SGHVS and CDR2 is FQNEAQ. V trimming: 2 bases; J trimming: 2 bases; junction bases outside the gene matches: 0.

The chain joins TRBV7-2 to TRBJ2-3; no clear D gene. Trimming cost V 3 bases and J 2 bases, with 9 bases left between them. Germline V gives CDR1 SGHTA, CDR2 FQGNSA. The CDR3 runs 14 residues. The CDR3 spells CASSFKPHTDTQYF. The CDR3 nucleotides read TGTGCCAGCAGCTTTAAGCCCCACACAGATACGCAGTATTTT. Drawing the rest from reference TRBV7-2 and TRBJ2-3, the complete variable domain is GAGVSQSPSNKVTEKGKDVELRCDPISGHTALYWYRQSLGQGLEFLIYFQGNSAPDKSGLPSDRFSAERTGGSVSTLTIQRTQQEDSAVYLCASSFKPHTDTQYFGPGTRLTVL.

The CDR3 DNA sequence: TGCGCCAGCAGCCTTGGCGGGGGCGGGGATACGCAGTATTTT. It translates to CASSLGGGGDTQYF. The chain employs TRBV4-1 and TRBJ2-3; D is perhaps TRBD2 (7 bases). The CDR3 covers 14 residues. V lost 4 bases to trimming and J lost 6 bases, with 14 bases between them. Per germline, CDR1 MGHRA and CDR2 YSYEKL.

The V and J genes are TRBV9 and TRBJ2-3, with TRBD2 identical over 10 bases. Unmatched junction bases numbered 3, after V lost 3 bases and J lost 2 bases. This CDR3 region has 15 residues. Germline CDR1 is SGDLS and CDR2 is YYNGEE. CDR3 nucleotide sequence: TGTGCCAGCAGCGCCCTAGCGGGGGACACAGATACGCAGTATTTT. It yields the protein CASSALAGDTDTQYF.

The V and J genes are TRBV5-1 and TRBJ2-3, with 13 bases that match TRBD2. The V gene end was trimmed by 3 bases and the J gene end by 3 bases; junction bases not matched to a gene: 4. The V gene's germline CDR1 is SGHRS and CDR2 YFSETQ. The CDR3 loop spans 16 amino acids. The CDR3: CASSSWTSGGTDTQYF. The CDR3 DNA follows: TGCGCCAGCAGCTCCTGGACTAGCGGGGGAACAGATACGCAGTATTTT.

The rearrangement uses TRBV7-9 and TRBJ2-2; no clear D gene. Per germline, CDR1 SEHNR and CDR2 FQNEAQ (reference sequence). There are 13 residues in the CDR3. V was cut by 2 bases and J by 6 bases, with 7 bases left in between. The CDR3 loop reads CASSLSVAGELFF. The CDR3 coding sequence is TGTGCCAGCAGCTTATCGGTTGCCGGGGAGCTGTTTTTT.

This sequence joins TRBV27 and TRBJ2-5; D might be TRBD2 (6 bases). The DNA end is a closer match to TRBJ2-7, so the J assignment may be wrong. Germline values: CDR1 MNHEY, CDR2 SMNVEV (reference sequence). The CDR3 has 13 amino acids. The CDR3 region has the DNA TGTGCCAGCGGGGGGACGGAAGCCTACGAGCAGTACTTC. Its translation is CASGGTEAYEQYF.

CDR3 region: CASSDRAGAIYGYTF. For the CDR3, the DNA is TGTGCCAGTAGCGACCGGGCAGGGGCCATCTATGGCTACACCTTC. The chain has TRBV19 and TRBJ1-2; possible D gene TRBD1, 6 bases. This CDR3 region has 15 residues. The V and J ends lost 6 bases and 4 bases respectively, with 18 bases between them. Germline CDR1 is LNHDA and CDR2 is SQIVND (reference sequence).

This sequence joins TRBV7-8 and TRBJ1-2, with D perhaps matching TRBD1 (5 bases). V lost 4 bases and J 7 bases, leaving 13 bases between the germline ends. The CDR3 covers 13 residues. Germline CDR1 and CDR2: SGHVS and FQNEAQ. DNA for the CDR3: TGTGCCAGCAGCTCCGCAGGGTTTCGTGGCTACACCTTC. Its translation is CASSSAGFRGYTF.

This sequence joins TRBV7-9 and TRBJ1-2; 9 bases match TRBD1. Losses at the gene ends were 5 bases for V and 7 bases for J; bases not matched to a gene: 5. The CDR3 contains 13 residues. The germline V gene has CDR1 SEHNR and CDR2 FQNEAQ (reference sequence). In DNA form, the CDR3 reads TGTGCCAGCAGCCGGGACAGGGAGGCTGGCTACACCTTC. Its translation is CASSRDREAGYTF.

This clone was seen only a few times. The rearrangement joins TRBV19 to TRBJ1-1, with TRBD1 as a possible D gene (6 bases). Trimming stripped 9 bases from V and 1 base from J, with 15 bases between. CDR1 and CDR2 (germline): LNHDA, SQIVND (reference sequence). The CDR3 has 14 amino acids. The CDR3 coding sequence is TGTGCCAGCCGGGAGGGGGAGTGGAACACTGAAGCTTTCTTT. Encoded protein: CASREGEWNTEAFF.

The CDR3 DNA is TGTGCCAGCAGCTTAAATGGGCACTCCTACAATGAGCAGTTCTTC. Translated, it gives CASSLNGHSYNEQFF. The chain recombines TRBV7-3 with TRBJ2-1; no reliable D call. Germline assignment: CDR1 SGHTA and CDR2 FQGTGA. The CDR3 is 15 amino acids. The V gene lost 1 base and the J gene lost 0 bases, with 7 bases spanning the gap.

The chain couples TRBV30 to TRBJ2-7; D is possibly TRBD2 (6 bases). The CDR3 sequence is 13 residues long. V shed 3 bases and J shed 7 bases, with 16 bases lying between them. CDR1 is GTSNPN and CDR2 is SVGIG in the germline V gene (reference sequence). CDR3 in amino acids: CAWSVGDSSEQYF. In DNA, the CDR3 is TGTGCCTGGAGCGTTGGGGACTCTTCGGAGCAGTACTTC.

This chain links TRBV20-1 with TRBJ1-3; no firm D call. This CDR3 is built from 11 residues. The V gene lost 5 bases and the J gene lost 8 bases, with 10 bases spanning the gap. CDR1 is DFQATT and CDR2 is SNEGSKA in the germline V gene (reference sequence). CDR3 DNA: TGCAGTGCTGAGGTGGTGGACACCATATATTTT. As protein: CSAEVVDTIYF.

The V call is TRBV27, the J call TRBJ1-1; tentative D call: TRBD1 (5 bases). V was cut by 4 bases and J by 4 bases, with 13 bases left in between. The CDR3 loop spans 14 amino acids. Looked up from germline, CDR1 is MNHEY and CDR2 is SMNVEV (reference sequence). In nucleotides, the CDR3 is TGTGCCAGCAGTTACGGGGGAAGAGGCACTGAAGCTTTCTTT. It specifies CASSYGGRGTEAFF.

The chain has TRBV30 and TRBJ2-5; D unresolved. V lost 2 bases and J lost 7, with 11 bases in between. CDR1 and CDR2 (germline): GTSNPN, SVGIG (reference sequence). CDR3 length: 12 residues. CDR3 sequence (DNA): TGTGCCTGGAGTTCGTTCGCAGGGACCCAGTACTTC. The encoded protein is CAWSSFAGTQYF. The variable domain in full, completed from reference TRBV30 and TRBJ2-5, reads SQTIHQWPATLVQPVGSPLSLECTVEGTSNPNLYWYRQAAGRGLQLLFYSVGIGQISSEVPQNLSASRPQDRQFILSSKKLLLSDSGFYLCAWSSFAGTQYFGPGTRLLVL.

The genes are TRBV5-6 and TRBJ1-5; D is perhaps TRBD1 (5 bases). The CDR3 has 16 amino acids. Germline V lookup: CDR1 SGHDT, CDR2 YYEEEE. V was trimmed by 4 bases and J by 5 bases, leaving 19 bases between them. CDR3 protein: CASSRRDPGGDQPQHF. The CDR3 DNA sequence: TGTGCCAGCAGCCGGAGGGACCCCGGAGGGGATCAGCCCCAGCATTTT.

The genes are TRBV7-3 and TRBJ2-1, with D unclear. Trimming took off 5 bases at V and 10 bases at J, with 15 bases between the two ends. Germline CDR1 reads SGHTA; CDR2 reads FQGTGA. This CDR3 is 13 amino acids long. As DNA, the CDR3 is TGTGCCAGCAGCCCCGGCTTTAGCTTAGAGCAGTTCTTC. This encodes CASSPGFSLEQFF. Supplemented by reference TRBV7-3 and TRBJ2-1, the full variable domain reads GAGVSQTPSNKVTEKGKYVELRCDPISGHTALYWYRQSLGQGPEFLIYFQGTGAADDSGLPNDRFFAVRPEGSVSTLKIQRTERGDSAVYLCASSPGFSLEQFFGPGTRLTVL.